This T cell receptor beta chain was identified during a study of blood T cell repertoires in COVID-19. Study context: T cells, B-cell-depleted T cells, or PBMCs supplied cDNA or gDNA.

Data came from immunoSEQ multiplex PCR; TCRdb stores just in-frame clones and leaves some out. The sample consists of 40,000 to 45,000 clones, around 82% of them appearing once. V dropped 1 base and J dropped 4 bases, with 7 bases sitting between them. The germline gives CDR1 LGHDT, CDR2 YNNKEL (reference sequence). The length of the CDR3 is 13 residues. This TCR came from a man older than 75 with acute or convalescent COVID-19. This rearrangement joins TRBV3-1 (or the pseudogene TRBV3-2) to TRBJ1-1; D is unclear. Sequenced: peripheral blood. The CDR3 region has the DNA TGTGCCAGCAGCCAAGTTGGAGGCACTGAAGCTTTCTTT. This encodes CASSQVGGTEAFF.